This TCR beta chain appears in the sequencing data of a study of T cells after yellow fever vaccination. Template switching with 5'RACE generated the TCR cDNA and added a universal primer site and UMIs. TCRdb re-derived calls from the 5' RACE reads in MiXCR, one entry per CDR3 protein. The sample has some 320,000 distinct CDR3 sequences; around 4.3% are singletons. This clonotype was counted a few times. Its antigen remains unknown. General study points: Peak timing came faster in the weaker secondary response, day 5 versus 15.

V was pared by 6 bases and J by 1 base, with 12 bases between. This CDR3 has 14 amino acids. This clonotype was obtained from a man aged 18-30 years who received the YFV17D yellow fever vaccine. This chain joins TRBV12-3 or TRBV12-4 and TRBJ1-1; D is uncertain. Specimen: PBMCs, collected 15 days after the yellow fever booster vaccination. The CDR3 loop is CASSSGKSNTEAFF. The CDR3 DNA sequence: TGTGCCAGCAGCTCCGGGAAATCGAACACTGAAGCTTTCTTT.